Following are 8 T cell receptor beta chains from one sample sequenced in a study of regulatory T cells in long-lasting Graves disease. Through Arm-PCR of CDR3 regions and iRepertoire HTBI primers, TCR beta libraries were built. TCRdb ran MiXCR on the multiplex PCR reads and lists one entry per CDR3 protein. The table lists 350,000 to 450,000 distinct CDR3 sequences, 15% of them singletons. The time point denotes: newly diagnosed GD, antithyroid drugs for less than 3 months. RNA from PBMCs was the source of the TCR library. These sequences were also reported in another study, on T cells in Graves' hyperthyroidism and ophthalmopathy.

The sequences come from peripheral blood mononuclear cells (PBMCs), collected at new diagnosis, from a patient treated with antithyroid drugs. The source of these receptors is a woman aged 25 to 39 with Graves disease.

With respect to this clonotype: Likely a read error: the CDR3 ends without its conserved phenylalanine or tryptophan. The DNA is omitted, as the CDR3 cannot be located on it reliably, and the CDR3 follows TCRdb's listing. The CDR3 loop reads CAISEDADTQYL. This chain uses TRBV10-3 with TRBJ2-1. A total of 12 residues make up the CDR3, ends included. The germline CDR1 and CDR2 sequences are ENHRY and SYGVKD.

This clonotype was detected many times. The gene calls are TRBV10-3 and TRBJ1-1; D remains unclear. The ends were cut back, 5 bases at V and 5 bases at J, with 12 bases in the middle. CDR3 length equals 13 residues. Germline loops: CDR1 ENHRY, CDR2 SYGVKD. CDR3 nucleotide sequence: TGTGCCATCAGTCGGGAAGAGAGTACTGAAGCTTTCTTT. Its protein is CAISREESTEAFF.

This clonotype has a count of ten or more. The chain is built from TRBV7-3 and TRBJ2-7, with D possibly being TRBD2 (8 bases). CDR3 length: 15 residues. The V end was cut by 4 bases, the J end by 2 bases, with 15 bases between. CDR1 and CDR2 (germline): SGHTA, FQGTGA. CDR3 region: CASSSAGGQAYEQYF. CDR3 bases: TGTGCCAGCAGCTCGGCGGGAGGACAGGCCTACGAGCAGTACTTC.

This clonotype was seen at least ten times. V gene TRBV12-3 or TRBV12-4 combines with J gene TRBJ2-7; D is possibly TRBD2 (5 bases). This CDR3 is built from 15 residues. V was cut by 5 bases and J by 0 bases, with 14 bases left in between. This CDR3 reads CASSPGGWGSYEQYF. The CDR3, as DNA: TGTGCCAGCAGTCCAGGCGGGTGGGGCTCCTACGAGCAGTACTTC.

The sample holds a few counts of this clonotype. The chain employs TRBV19 and TRBJ1-5; no clear D. Germline CDR1 reads LNHDA; CDR2 reads SQIVND (reference sequence). The CDR3 consists of 14 residues. Trimming removed 6 bases at V and 7 bases at J, with 16 bases between. As DNA, the CDR3 is TGTGCCAGTAGCCCCCTCGGGGTCGGGCAGCCCCAGCATTTT. Protein product: CASSPLGVGQPQHF.

The rearrangement links TRBV6-2 or TRBV6-3 to TRBJ2-1; 10 bases are shared with TRBD2. Germline V CDR1 and CDR2: MNHEY, SVGEGT. The J segment lost 9 bases and the V segment lost 7 bases, leaving 6 bases of the junction unmatched. The CDR3 totals 13 residues. CDR3 in amino acids: CASILSGRSEQFF. The CDR3 DNA is TGTGCCAGCATTCTTAGCGGGAGGAGTGAGCAGTTCTTC.

This clonotype has ten or more counts. V usage is TRBV9 and J usage is TRBJ2-1, with D maybe TRBD1 (5 bases). V was trimmed by 4 bases and J by 0 bases, leaving 14 bases between them. Germline V gene data show CDR1 as SGDLS and CDR2 as YYNGEE. CDR3 size: 16 residues. The CDR3 sequence: CASSFPGRSSYNEQFF. CDR3 coding DNA: TGTGCCAGCAGCTTTCCAGGGCGTAGCTCCTACAATGAGCAGTTCTTC.

This clonotype was counted a few times. The chain joins TRBV4-1 to TRBJ1-5; tentatively, D is TRBD1 (5 bases). There are 16 residues in the CDR3. Germline CDR1 reads MGHRA; CDR2 reads YSYEKL. The V end was cut by 1 base, the J end by 1 base, with 11 bases between. CDR3 sequence reads: CASSQGGNTSNQPQHF. In DNA, the CDR3 is TGCGCCAGCAGCCAAGGGGGGAACACAAGCAATCAGCCCCAGCATTTT.